This entry lists 19 T cell receptor beta chains sequenced from one sample in a study of regulatory T cells in long-lasting Graves disease. Time point here: persistent/refractory GD, antithyroid drugs over 5 years with positive TRAb. PBMC RNA was the source of the TCR library. HTBI primers from iRepertoire and Arm-PCR of CDR3 regions yielded the TCR beta libraries. A single record per CDR3 protein comes from TCRdb applying MiXCR to the multiplex PCR reads. The repertoire has some 430,000 distinct CDR3 sequences, 20% to 25% of them found once; the top ten carry roughly 7.1%. The sequencing here drew on peripheral blood mononuclear cells (PBMCs), taken when the disease was refractory, from a patient treated with antithyroid drugs. The receptors derive from a female donor with Graves disease.

This clonotype showed up just a few times. The CDR3 DNA reads as TGTGCCAGCAACCAGGGGGCGAGTGAGCAGTACTTC. As protein: CASNQGASEQYF. V is TRBV11-2 and J is TRBJ2-7, with 8 bases lining up with TRBD1. This CDR3 is 12 amino acids long. Germline V CDR1 and CDR2: SGHAT, FQNNGV. V lost 7 bases, J lost 7 bases, and 6 bases stayed unmatched.

A remark on this clonotype: Mismatch with germline at one junction end may stem from a read error. V is TRBV6-1 and J is TRBJ1-1; D unresolved. CDR3 length: 13 residues. Germline V gives CDR1 MNHNS, CDR2 SASEGT. CDR3: CAGSKWEGTEAFF. In DNA form, the CDR3 reads TGTGCCGGCAGTAAGTGGGAGGGCACTGAAGCTTTCTTT.

Comment on this clonotype: A single base separates this from a much larger clone, so it may be a read error. Here the CDR3 omits its conserved ending phenylalanine or tryptophan, so a read error is the likely source. The chain has TRBV11-1 and TRBJ2-7, with 8 bases identical to TRBD1. J gave up 2 bases and V 3 bases, and 6 bases lay outside the gene matches. Germline V gene lookup returns CDR1 SGHAT and CDR2 FQDESV (reference sequence). CDR3 length equals 15 residues. CDR3: CASSFGQGQTYEQYL. CDR3 nucleotide sequence: TGTGCCAGCAGCTTCGGACAGGGACAGACCTACGAGCAGTACCTC.

This clonotype was seen many times. The chain joins TRBV19 to TRBJ2-5; 11 bases line up with TRBD2. Looked up from germline, CDR1 is LNHDA and CDR2 is SQIVND (reference sequence). The CDR3 is made up of 16 amino acids. The V segment lost 4 bases and the J segment 5 bases; nucleotides outside the gene matches: 9. CDR3 region: CASSTLTSGTGETQYF. DNA for the CDR3: TGTGCCAGTAGTACCTTGACTAGCGGGACAGGGGAGACCCAGTACTTC.

This chain links TRBV7-3 with TRBJ2-5; 7 nucleotides match TRBD2. The CDR3 covers 19 residues. Trimming removed 1 base from V and 5 bases from J; junction bases left unmatched: 19. CDR1 is SGHTA, CDR2 FQGTGA, per germline. For the CDR3, the DNA is TGTGCCAGCAGCTTAAATGGTCTCCCTAGCGGAGTCCGCCGGGAGACCCAGTACTTC. Protein product: CASSLNGLPSGVRRETQYF.

The sample holds a few counts of this clonotype. The V and J genes are TRBV19 and TRBJ1-4, with a tentative D call TRBD1 (6 bases). Trimming removed 3 bases from V and 8 bases from J, with 22 bases in between. CDR1 and CDR2 from the germline V gene are LNHDA and SQIVND (reference sequence). This CDR3 contains 17 residues. DNA of the CDR3: TGTGCCAGTAGTATCCCGCCGGGACGTGAAAGGGGGGAAAAACTGTTTTTT. Encoded protein: CASSIPPGRERGEKLFF.

The V gene is TRBV7-9, the J gene TRBJ2-4, with D possibly TRBD2 on 5 matching bases. Per germline, CDR1 SEHNR and CDR2 FQNEAQ (reference sequence). V was cut by 3 bases and J by 8 bases, with 20 bases left in between. The CDR3 consists of 16 residues. The CDR3 DNA sequence: TGTGCCAGCAGCTTTGAGGTTTACCGAGGGCCGGACATTCAGTACTTC. Its protein product is CASSFEVYRGPDIQYF. The whole variable domain, remainder taken from reference TRBV7-9 and TRBJ2-4, is DTGVSQNPRHKITKRGQNVTFRCDPISEHNRLYWYRQTLGQGPEFLTYFQNEAQLEKSRLLSDRFSAERPKGSFSTLEIQRTEQGDSAMYLCASSFEVYRGPDIQYFGAGTRLSVL.

This clonotype was seen more than once but under ten times. A clone one base away is much larger, so this may be a read error. This chain links TRBV2 with TRBJ1-4; TRBD1 might be the D (5 bases). V was clipped by 5 bases and J by 3 bases, with 13 bases between them. The CDR3 sequence is 15 residues long. The germline V gene has CDR1 SNHLY and CDR2 FYNNEI. The CDR3 DNA reads as TGTGCCAGCAGTCGGACAAGGCCGGCTAATGAAAAACTGTTTTTT. This codes for CASSRTRPANEKLFF.

The chain has TRBV7-2 and TRBJ2-5, with D perhaps TRBD2 (5 bases). Per the germline V gene, CDR1 is SGHTA and CDR2 is FQGNSA. V lost 2 bases to trimming and J lost 4 bases, with 14 bases between them. The CDR3 consists of 15 residues. The CDR3 spells CASSLSPGFGETQYF. In DNA, the CDR3 is TGTGCCAGCAGCTTATCTCCGGGGTTTGGAGAGACCCAGTACTTC.

In its sample, this clonotype was seen many times. The V and J genes are TRBV28 and TRBJ1-1; unclear D gene. This CDR3 region has 15 residues. Germline CDR1 is MDHEN and CDR2 is SYDVKM. V dropped 5 bases and J dropped 1 base, with 14 bases sitting between them. The DNA for the CDR3 is TGTGCCAGCAGTCCAGCCGACACGGGGAACACTGAAGCTTTCTTT. Amino acid sequence: CASSPADTGNTEAFF.

This clonotype showed up just a few times. The genes are TRBV28 and TRBJ1-6, with D tentatively TRBD1 (6 bases). V was cut by 2 bases and J by 3 bases, with 11 bases left in between. Germline V lookup: CDR1 MDHEN, CDR2 SYDVKM. This CDR3 is 16 amino acids long. DNA of the CDR3: TGTGCCAGCAGTTTAGGGGGGCTCTTCTATAATTCACCCCTCCACTTT. Its protein is CASSLGGLFYNSPLHF.

The chain combines TRBV14 with TRBJ1-2; D not certain. Germline V CDR1 and CDR2: SGHDN, FVKESK. The CDR3 is made up of 13 amino acids. Trimming removed 0 bases at V and 6 bases at J, with 8 bases between. This CDR3 is CASSQDIGDGYTF. CDR3 nucleotide sequence: TGTGCCAGCAGCCAAGATATCGGAGATGGCTACACCTTC. Variable domain in full (rest from reference TRBV14 and TRBJ1-2): EAGVTQFPSHSVIEKGQTVTLRCDPISGHDNLYWYRRVMGKEIKFLLHFVKESKQDESGMPNNRFLAERTGGTYSTLKVQPAELEDSGVYFCASSQDIGDGYTFGSGTRLTVV.

The chain carries TRBV2 and TRBJ2-1, with 12 bases identical to TRBD2. Trimming removed 5 bases from V and 3 bases from J; junction bases left unmatched: 5. CDR1 and CDR2 from the germline V gene are SNHLY and FYNNEI. CDR3 length equals 16 residues. CDR3 protein: CASSYGLAGFYNEQFF. CDR3 coding DNA: TGTGCCAGCAGTTACGGACTAGCGGGGTTCTACAATGAGCAGTTCTTC.

This clonotype was seen more than once but under ten times. This could be a read error, since a much larger clone is one nucleotide away. The chain combines TRBV2 with TRBJ2-7; D unresolved. The germline gives CDR1 SNHLY, CDR2 FYNNEI. This CDR3 has 12 residues. CDR3 amino acids: CASSVYNYEQCF. The CDR3 bases are TGTGCCAGCAGTGTATACAACTACGAGCAGTGCTTC. Based on the CDR3 plus reference TRBV2 and TRBJ2-7, the full variable domain is EPEVTQTPSHQVTQMGQEVILRCVPISNHLYFYWYRQILGQKVEFLVSFYNNEISEKSEIFDDQFSVERPDGSNFTLKIRSTKLEDSAMYFCASSVYNYEQCFGPGTRLTVT.

This clonotype was counted a few times. V and J are TRBV6-5 and TRBJ2-1; D unclear. Trimming shortened V by 4 bases and J by 0 bases, and 10 bases separated the two germline ends. Germline lookup yields CDR1 MNHEY and CDR2 SVGAGI. This CDR3 has 15 amino acids. The CDR3 DNA reads as TGTGCCAGCAGTTTGGATCCTAGCTCCTACAATGAGCAGTTCTTC. Protein: CASSLDPSSYNEQFF.

This clonotype occurred many times. V gene TRBV24-1 combines with J gene TRBJ1-2; 7 positions agree with TRBD1. V lost 4 bases to trimming and J lost 6 bases; unmatched junction nucleotides: 13. The CDR3 totals 16 residues. CDR1 and CDR2 from the germline V gene are KGHDR and SFDVKD. The CDR3 bases are TGTGCCACCAGTGACCAGGGGGGCCCCTCCAGCCATGGCTACACCTTC. This translates into CATSDQGGPSSHGYTF.

At least ten counts were recorded for this clonotype. The chain links TRBV28 to TRBJ2-7; D unclear. Germline assignment: CDR1 MDHEN and CDR2 SYDVKM. This CDR3 has 17 residues. Trimming shortened V by 3 bases and J by 1 base, and 19 bases separated the two germline ends. CDR3: CASSFFPSLAPSYEQYF. The CDR3, as DNA: TGTGCCAGCAGTTTTTTCCCCTCCTTGGCGCCTTCCTACGAGCAGTACTTC.

This clonotype has at least ten counts. The rearrangement uses TRBV27 and TRBJ1-5; maybe TRBD1 (6 bases). The CDR3 covers 14 residues. Germline V CDR1 and CDR2: MNHEY, SMNVEV (reference sequence). Trimming removed 6 bases at V and 7 bases at J, with 16 bases between. The DNA for the CDR3 is TGTGCCAGCAGCCCAACGGGGGGCGGACAGCCCCAGCATTTT. Residues: CASSPTGGGQPQHF.

The genes are TRBV29-1 and TRBJ1-6; possibly TRBD1 for D (5 bases). The CDR3 contains 13 residues. Germline CDR1 reads SQVTM; CDR2 reads ANQGSEA. Deletions cut 5 bases from V and 6 bases from J, with 11 bases between. CDR3 sequence reads: CSVRDGFNSPLHF. CDR3 DNA: TGCAGCGTTCGGGACGGCTTTAATTCACCCCTCCACTTT.